This TCR beta chain was recorded in a study of T cells in Graves' hyperthyroidism and ophthalmopathy. Whole-study findings and limits: Stable hyperthyroidism was told apart from ophthalmopathy by a model built on 13 V-J features. Most thyroid clonotypes with frequency above 0.001 were detected in blood. The model forecast ophthalmopathy, anticipating it by a median around 6.5 months before onset.

In its sample, this clonotype was seen a few times. Antigen unknown. Amplified TCR beta CDR3 regions derived from RNA transcripts. Researchers ran a first-round RT-PCR on the TCR CDR3 using the HTBI primer set. Via MiXCR, TCRdb re-called the multiplex PCR reads, giving one row per CDR3 protein. The sample lists roughly 500,000 distinct CDR3 sequences; 46% were seen once. The germline gives CDR1 SEHNR, CDR2 FQNEAQ (reference sequence). The CDR3 contains 12 residues. V lost 7 bases and J 5 bases, leaving 11 bases between the germline ends. The genes are TRBV7-9 and TRBJ1-2; perhaps TRBD1 as D (5 bases). The sequenced sample consisted of peripheral blood or thyroid tissue (not recorded which). The source of this sequence is an adult woman with Graves' disease, either hyperthyroidism or ophthalmopathy (not recorded which). As DNA, the CDR3 is TGTGCCAGCATGGGGGTTAGATATGGCTACACCTTC. Its protein is CASMGVRYGYTF.